Shown below are 20 T cell receptor beta chains from a single sample sequenced in a study of response to subunit inactivated influenza vaccine. TCRdb ran MiXCR on the RT-PCR reads and lists one entry per CDR3 protein. This sample has 500,000 to 600,000 distinct CDR3 sequences; 11% occur once, and the top ten carry 11%. The same sample was also used in a study of T cells expressing NK-cell markers. From that report: 5'RACE template switching built TCR beta cDNA with unique molecular identifiers.

The material was PBMCs from blood, obtained on the day of vaccination. Every receptor here comes from a man aged 45-65 years who received an inactivated influenza vaccine.

V is TRBV6-1 and J is TRBJ2-5, with D perhaps TRBD1 or TRBD2 (5 bases each). This CDR3 contains 12 residues. CDR1 is MNHNS, CDR2 SASEGT, per germline. Trimming removed 4 bases at V and 8 bases at J, with 11 bases between. DNA for the CDR3: TGTGCCAGCAGTGGGGACGTACTAACCCAGTACTTC. Amino acids: CASSGDVLTQYF.

This clonotype was found many times. One junction end disagrees with the germline gene, perhaps due to a read error. The chain links TRBV4-1 to TRBJ2-7, with TRBD1 matching 9 bases. CDR3 size: 13 residues. From germline, CDR1 is MGHRA and CDR2 YSYEKL. Here the CDR3 reads CASSQTGGYEQYF. CDR3 nucleotide sequence: TGTGCCAGCAGCCAGACAGGGGGCTACGAGCAGTACTTC.

The chain uses TRBV27 and TRBJ2-1, with 10 nucleotides matching TRBD2. J lost 3 bases, V lost 5 bases, and 7 bases had no gene match. Germline V CDR1 and CDR2: MNHEY, SMNVEV (reference sequence). CDR3 length equals 16 residues. Written as DNA, the CDR3 is TGTGCCAGCAGTCCGAGCGGGAGGGGAGACTACAATGAGCAGTTCTTC. The encoded protein is CASSPSGRGDYNEQFF.

Only a few counts were recorded for this clonotype. CDR3 residues: CATSRDPRGETQYF. The CDR3 region has the DNA TGTGCCACCAGCAGAGATCCCAGGGGCGAGACCCAGTACTTC. The V gene is TRBV15, the J gene TRBJ2-5; maybe TRBD1 (6 bases). This CDR3 has 14 residues. Germline-derived CDR1 and CDR2 are LNHNV and YYDKDF (reference sequence). V lost 0 bases and J 5 bases, leaving 10 bases between the germline ends.

The chain uses TRBV12-3 or TRBV12-4 and TRBJ2-3; 9 bases line up with TRBD1. The ends lost 5 bases at V and 7 bases at J; junction bases unmatched: 13. This CDR3 region has 16 residues. CDR3 coding DNA: TGTGCCAGCAGTCCACGTTCCGGACAGGGGACGAATACGCAGTATTTT. This codes for CASSPRSGQGTNTQYF.

This clonotype was counted between two and nine times. CDR3 protein: CASSLARGRGLQETQYF. The DNA for the CDR3 is TGTGCCAGCAGCTTAGCGCGGGGCAGGGGGTTACAAGAGACCCAGTACTTC. The V gene is TRBV7-8, the J gene TRBJ2-5, with a tentative D call TRBD1 (7 bases). This CDR3 spans 17 amino acids. Germline V lookup: CDR1 SGHVS, CDR2 FQNEAQ. The V and J ends lost 0 bases and 2 bases respectively, with 16 bases between them.

The sample holds many counts of this clonotype. The genes are TRBV6-2 or TRBV6-3 and TRBJ2-1; 12 bases map to TRBD2. There are 15 residues in the CDR3. The J segment lost 6 bases and the V segment lost 7 bases, leaving 7 bases of the junction unmatched. Germline CDR1 is MNHEY and CDR2 is SVGEGT. CDR3 nucleotides: TGTGCCAGCACCCCGACTAGCGGGAGAGTCAATGAGCAGTTCTTC. This gives the protein CASTPTSGRVNEQFF.

This clonotype has just a few counts. This rearrangement joins TRBV18 to TRBJ2-6, with D uncertain. The CDR3 has 15 residues. The V end lost 1 base, the J end lost 0 bases, and 4 bases lay between the germline ends. Per germline, CDR1 KGHSH and CDR2 LQKENI. The CDR3 protein is CASSPQGSGANVLTF. The CDR3 DNA reads as TGTGCCAGCTCACCACAGGGCTCTGGGGCCAACGTCCTGACTTTC.

The V gene is TRBV6-1, the J gene TRBJ2-3; 9 nucleotides align to TRBD2. V lost 3 bases to trimming and J lost 2 bases; unmatched junction nucleotides: 3. The CDR3 spans 15 residues. Germline CDR1 is MNHNS and CDR2 is SASEGT. The CDR3 protein is CASSDGTSLTDTQYF. CDR3 coding DNA: TGTGCCAGCAGTGATGGGACTAGCCTCACAGATACGCAGTATTTT.

This clonotype was picked up a small number of times. This chain joins TRBV28 and TRBJ1-2; D call uncertain. Germline CDR1 and CDR2: MDHEN and SYDVKM. V was clipped by 7 bases and J by 8 bases, with 11 bases between them. CDR3 length: 11 residues. CDR3 DNA sequence: TGTGCCAGCACCCGGTCCTGGGGCTACACCTTC. The encoded protein is CASTRSWGYTF.

This chain joins TRBV2 and TRBJ2-3; D uncertain. The CDR3 covers 14 residues. CDR1 is SNHLY, CDR2 FYNNEI, per germline. V lost 6 bases to trimming and J lost 2 bases, with 12 bases between them. CDR3 loop: CASRDGLLTDTQYF. CDR3 in DNA: TGTGCCAGCAGGGACGGTCTCCTCACAGATACGCAGTATTTT. Supplemented by reference TRBV2 and TRBJ2-3, the full variable domain reads EPEVTQTPSHQVTQMGQEVILRCVPISNHLYFYWYRQILGQKVEFLVSFYNNEISEKSEIFDDQFSVERPDGSNFTLKIRSTKLEDSAMYFCASRDGLLTDTQYFGPGTRLTVL.

This clonotype appeared a few times. V and J are TRBV28 and TRBJ2-1; TRBD2 matches 10 bases. The CDR3 is made up of 16 amino acids. The ends lost 6 bases at V and 8 bases at J; junction bases unmatched: 13. Germline CDR1 is MDHEN and CDR2 is SYDVKM. CDR3 sequence (DNA): TGTGCCAGCAGCCCTAGCGGGAGAACCATTATCGATGAGCAGTTCTTC. This encodes CASSPSGRTIIDEQFF.

This clonotype was seen a handful of times. The chain links TRBV7-8 to TRBJ2-7; TRBD2 matches at 7 bases. CDR3 length: 14 amino acids. Looked up from germline, CDR1 is SGHVS and CDR2 is FQNEAQ. Trimming removed 5 bases from V and 1 base from J; junction bases left unmatched: 5. The CDR3 sequence is CASSASGPSYEQYF. CDR3 bases: TGTGCCAGCAGCGCTAGCGGCCCTTCCTACGAGCAGTACTTC.

This clonotype was seen a few times. The J gene is TRBJ2-2, the V gene TRBV7-2, with 7 nucleotides matching TRBD2. This CDR3 comprises 16 residues. Germline V gene data show CDR1 as SGHTA and CDR2 as FQGNSA. J lost 7 bases, V lost 0 bases, and 8 bases had no gene match. The CDR3 DNA follows: TGTGCCAGCAGCTTAGCACGGACTAGGGGTGGCGGGGAGCTGTTTTTT. Amino acids: CASSLARTRGGGELFF.

This rearrangement joins TRBV29-1 to TRBJ1-2; D is unclear. This CDR3 is built from 11 residues. Germline V gene sequence: CDR1 SQVTM, CDR2 ANQGSEA. Trimming stripped 5 bases from V and 7 bases from J, with 11 bases between. CDR3 in DNA: TGCAGCGTTAATTTCGGGTTTGGCTACACCTTC. It translates to CSVNFGFGYTF.

The chain is built from TRBV5-1 and TRBJ2-7, with 7 bases identical to TRBD2. CDR1 and CDR2 (germline): SGHRS, YFSETQ. This CDR3 is built from 16 residues. The V and J ends lost 5 bases and 5 bases, in that order; junction bases with no gene match: 16. CDR3: CASRLWVAGNSNEQYF. CDR3 coding DNA: TGCGCCAGCAGACTATGGGTAGCGGGTAATTCCAACGAGCAGTACTTC.

This clonotype was seen only a few times. The chain couples TRBV29-1 to TRBJ2-3; D may be TRBD2 (6 bases). Germline V gene data show CDR1 as SQVTM and CDR2 as ANQGSEA. V was cut by 1 base and J by 7 bases, with 9 bases left in between. This CDR3 is 12 amino acids long. For the CDR3, the DNA is TGCAGCGTTGAAGGGGACTCCTATACGCAGTATTTT. Residues: CSVEGDSYTQYF.

This clonotype was counted a few times. The chain joins TRBV4-1 to TRBJ2-2; D not certain. CDR1 is MGHRA, CDR2 YSYEKL, per germline. The V gene lost 3 bases and the J gene lost 5 bases, with 19 bases spanning the gap. This CDR3 spans 17 amino acids. The CDR3 sequence is CASSQILARLLTGELFF. The CDR3 DNA reads TGCGCCAGCAGCCAGATTCTGGCAAGACTCCTTACCGGGGAGCTGTTTTTT.

V usage is TRBV12-3 or TRBV12-4 and J usage is TRBJ1-5, with a tentative D call TRBD1 (6 bases). V was trimmed by 5 bases and J by 0 bases, leaving 8 bases between them. The length of the CDR3 is 14 residues. The CDR3 is CASSTGYSNQPQHF. CDR3 coding DNA: TGTGCCAGCAGTACAGGGTATAGCAATCAGCCCCAGCATTTT.

The chain has TRBV15 and TRBJ1-4, with D tentatively TRBD1 (5 bases). Germline CDR1 reads LNHNV; CDR2 reads YYDKDF (reference sequence). V lost 7 bases to trimming and J lost 8 bases, with 14 bases between them. This CDR3 has 13 amino acids. As DNA, the CDR3 is TGTGCCACCAACACAGCGTGGGGGGAAAAACTGTTTTTT. Its protein product is CATNTAWGEKLFF.